This T cell receptor (beta chain) was captured in a study of control samples from healthy donors and cancer patients. The protocol was immunoSEQ multiplex PCR, while the TCRdb copy is restricted to in-frame clones and leaves out a portion. The sample shows about 120,000 clones, about 93% of them seen only once. From germline, CDR1 is SGHTA and CDR2 FQGNSA. V was clipped by 5 bases and J by 10 bases, with 21 bases between them. The CDR3 extends over 14 amino acids. The rearrangement uses TRBV7-2 and TRBJ2-7; perhaps TRBD2 as D (7 bases). Sequencing input: blood. This TCR came from a man aged 35 to 55 in good health. The CDR3 DNA reads as TGTGCCAGCAGCCCTTTTGCGGGGGCCCTCCCTCAGTACTTC. Protein sequence: CASSPFAGALPQYF.